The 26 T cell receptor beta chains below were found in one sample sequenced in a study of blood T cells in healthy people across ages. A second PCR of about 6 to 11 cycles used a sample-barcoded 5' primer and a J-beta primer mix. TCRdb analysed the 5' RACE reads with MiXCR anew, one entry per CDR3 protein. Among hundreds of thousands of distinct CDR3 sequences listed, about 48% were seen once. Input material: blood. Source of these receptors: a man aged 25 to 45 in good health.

The CDR3 is CASLAPLTGNTEAFF. The DNA of the CDR3 is TGTGCCAGCCTTGCACCCTTAACAGGGAACACTGAAGCTTTCTTT. The J gene is TRBJ1-1, the V gene TRBV28, with a possible D match to TRBD1 (5 bases). The CDR3 is made up of 15 amino acids. Germline CDR1 MDHEN, CDR2 SYDVKM. V dropped 8 bases and J dropped 1 base, with 17 bases sitting between them. The full variable domain, in which reference TRBV28 and TRBJ1-1 provide the parts outside the CDR3, is DVKVTQSSRYLVKRTGEKVFLECVQDMDHENMFWYRQDPGLGLRLIYFSYDVKMKEKGDIPEGYSVSREKKERFSLILESASTNQTSMYLCASLAPLTGNTEAFFGQGTRLTVV.

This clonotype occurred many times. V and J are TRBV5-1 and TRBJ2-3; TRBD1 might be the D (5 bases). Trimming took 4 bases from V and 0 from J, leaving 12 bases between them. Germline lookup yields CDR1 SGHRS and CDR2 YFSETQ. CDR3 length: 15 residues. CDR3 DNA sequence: TGCGCCAGCAGCCCGGACACCTCTAGCACAGATACGCAGTATTTT. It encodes CASSPDTSSTDTQYF.

This CDR3 is CSASRGRVTDEQYF. In DNA, the CDR3 is TGCAGTGCTAGCCGTGGCAGGGTAACCGACGAGCAGTACTTC. This chain uses TRBV20-1 with TRBJ2-7; D might be TRBD1 (5 bases). Trimming shortened V by 3 bases and J by 5 bases, and 17 bases separated the two germline ends. CDR3 size: 14 residues. From germline, CDR1 is DFQATT and CDR2 SNEGSKA (reference sequence).

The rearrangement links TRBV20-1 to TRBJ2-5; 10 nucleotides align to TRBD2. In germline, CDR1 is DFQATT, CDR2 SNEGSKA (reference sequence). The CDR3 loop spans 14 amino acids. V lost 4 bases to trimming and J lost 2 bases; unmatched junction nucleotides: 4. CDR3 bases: TGCAGTGCTACAGCGGGGGGGAATCAAGAGACCCAGTACTTC. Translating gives CSATAGGNQETQYF.

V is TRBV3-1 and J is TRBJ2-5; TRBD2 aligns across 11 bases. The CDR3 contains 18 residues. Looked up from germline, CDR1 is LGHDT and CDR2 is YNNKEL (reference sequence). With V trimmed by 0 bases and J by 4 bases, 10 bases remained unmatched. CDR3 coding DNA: TGTGCCAGCAGCCAAGAAGGCCTAGCGGGGGGCCCGCTAGAGACCCAGTACTTC. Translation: CASSQEGLAGGPLETQYF.

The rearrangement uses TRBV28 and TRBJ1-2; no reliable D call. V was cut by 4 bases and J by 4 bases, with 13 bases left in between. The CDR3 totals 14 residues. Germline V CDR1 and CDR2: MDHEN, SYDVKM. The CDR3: CASSSSTSGYGYTF. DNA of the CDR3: TGTGCCAGCAGTTCATCGACTTCGGGCTATGGCTACACCTTC.

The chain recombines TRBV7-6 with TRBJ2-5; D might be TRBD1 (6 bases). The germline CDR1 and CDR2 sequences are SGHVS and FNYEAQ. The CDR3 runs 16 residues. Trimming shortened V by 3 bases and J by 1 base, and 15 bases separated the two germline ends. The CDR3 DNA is TGTGCCAGCAGCTTCCCTGAAACAGGGTCCCAAGAGACCCAGTACTTC. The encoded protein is CASSFPETGSQETQYF.

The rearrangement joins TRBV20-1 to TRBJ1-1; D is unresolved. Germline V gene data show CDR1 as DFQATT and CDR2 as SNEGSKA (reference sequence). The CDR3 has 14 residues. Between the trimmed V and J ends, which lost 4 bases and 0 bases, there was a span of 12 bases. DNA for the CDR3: TGCAGTGCTAAAGTACCGGGGATGAACACTGAAGCTTTCTTT. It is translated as CSAKVPGMNTEAFF.

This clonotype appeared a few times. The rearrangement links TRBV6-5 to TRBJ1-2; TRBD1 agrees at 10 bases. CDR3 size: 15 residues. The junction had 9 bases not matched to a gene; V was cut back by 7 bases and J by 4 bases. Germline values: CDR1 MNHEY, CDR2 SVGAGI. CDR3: CASTTGQGETYGYTF. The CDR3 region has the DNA TGTGCCAGCACCACAGGACAGGGGGAAACCTATGGCTACACCTTC.

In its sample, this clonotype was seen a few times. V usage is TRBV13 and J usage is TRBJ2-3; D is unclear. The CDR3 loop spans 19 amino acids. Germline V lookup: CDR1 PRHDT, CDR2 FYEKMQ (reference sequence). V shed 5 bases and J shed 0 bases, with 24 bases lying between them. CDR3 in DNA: TGTGCCAGCAGCCCCAGTGACGTTGACATCCTGTCTAGCACAGATACGCAGTATTTT. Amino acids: CASSPSDVDILSSTDTQYF.

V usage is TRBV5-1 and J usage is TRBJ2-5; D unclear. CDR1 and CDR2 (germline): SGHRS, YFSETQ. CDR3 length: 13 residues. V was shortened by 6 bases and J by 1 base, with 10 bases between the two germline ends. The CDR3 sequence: CASNVWGQETQYF. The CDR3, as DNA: TGCGCCAGCAACGTTTGGGGCCAAGAGACCCAGTACTTC.

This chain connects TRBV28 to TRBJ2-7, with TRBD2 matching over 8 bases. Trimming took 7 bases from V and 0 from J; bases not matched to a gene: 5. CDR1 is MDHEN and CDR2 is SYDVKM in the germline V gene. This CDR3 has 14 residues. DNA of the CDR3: TGTGCCAGCATTAGCGGGGCCCTCTCCTACGAGCAGTACTTC. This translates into CASISGALSYEQYF.

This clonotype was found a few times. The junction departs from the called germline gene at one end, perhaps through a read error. This CDR3 reads CASSLAGMVETQYF. The CDR3 nucleotides are TGTGCCAGCAGTTTAGCGGGGATGGTAGAGACCCAGTACTTC. The gene calls are TRBV7-2 and TRBJ2-5; 8 bases align to TRBD2. Germline CDR1 is SGHTA and CDR2 is FQGNSA. The CDR3 is made up of 14 amino acids.

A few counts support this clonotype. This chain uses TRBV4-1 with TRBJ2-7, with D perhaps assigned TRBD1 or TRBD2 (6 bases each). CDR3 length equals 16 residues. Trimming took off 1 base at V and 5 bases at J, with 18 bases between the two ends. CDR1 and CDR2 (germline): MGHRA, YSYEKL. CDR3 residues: CASSQAITLGGHEQYF. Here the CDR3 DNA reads TGCGCCAGCAGCCAAGCGATTACGTTAGGGGGGCACGAGCAGTACTTC.

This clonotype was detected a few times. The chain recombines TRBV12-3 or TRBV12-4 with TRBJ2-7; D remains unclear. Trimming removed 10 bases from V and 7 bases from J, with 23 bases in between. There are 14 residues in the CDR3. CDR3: CATTADTTTWEQYF. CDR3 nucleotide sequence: TGTGCCACCACCGCAGACACGACCACTTGGGAGCAGTACTTC.

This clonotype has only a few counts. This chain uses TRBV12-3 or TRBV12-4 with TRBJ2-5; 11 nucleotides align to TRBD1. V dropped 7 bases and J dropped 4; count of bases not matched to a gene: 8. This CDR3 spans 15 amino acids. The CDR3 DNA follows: TGTGCCAGCAATGGGGACAGGGGGTTAAGAGAGACCCAGTACTTC. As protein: CASNGDRGLRETQYF.

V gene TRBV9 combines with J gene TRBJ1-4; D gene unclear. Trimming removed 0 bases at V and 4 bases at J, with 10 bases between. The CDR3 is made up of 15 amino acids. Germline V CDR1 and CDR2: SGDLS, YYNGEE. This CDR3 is CASSVEGRVNEKLFF. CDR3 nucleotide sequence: TGTGCCAGCAGCGTAGAGGGTAGGGTTAATGAAAAACTGTTTTTT.

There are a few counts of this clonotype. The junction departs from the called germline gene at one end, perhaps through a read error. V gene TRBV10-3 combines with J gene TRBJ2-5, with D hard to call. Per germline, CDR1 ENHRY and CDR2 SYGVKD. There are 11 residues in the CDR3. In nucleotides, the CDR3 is TGTGCCAGCAGTGAGATGGGGATACAGTACTTC. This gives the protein CASSEMGIQYF.

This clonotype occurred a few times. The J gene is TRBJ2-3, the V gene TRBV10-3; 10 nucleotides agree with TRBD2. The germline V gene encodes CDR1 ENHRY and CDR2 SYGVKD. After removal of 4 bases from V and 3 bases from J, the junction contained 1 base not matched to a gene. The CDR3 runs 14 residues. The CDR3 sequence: CAISASGGTDTQYF. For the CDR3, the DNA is TGTGCCATCAGTGCTAGCGGGGGTACAGATACGCAGTATTTT.

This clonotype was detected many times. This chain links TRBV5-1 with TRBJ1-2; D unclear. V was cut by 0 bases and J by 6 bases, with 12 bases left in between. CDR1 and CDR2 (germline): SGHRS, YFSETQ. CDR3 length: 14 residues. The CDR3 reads CASSLGSLANGYTF. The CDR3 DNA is TGCGCCAGCAGCTTGGGCAGCCTAGCAAATGGCTACACCTTC.

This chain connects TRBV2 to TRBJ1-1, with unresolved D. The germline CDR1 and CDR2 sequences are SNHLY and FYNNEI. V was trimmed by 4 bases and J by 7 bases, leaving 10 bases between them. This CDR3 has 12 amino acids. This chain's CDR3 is CASSVMGNEAFF. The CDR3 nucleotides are TGTGCCAGCAGTGTGATGGGGAATGAAGCTTTCTTT.

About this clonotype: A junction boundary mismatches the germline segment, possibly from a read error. The CDR3: CASSPPDRSSYEQYF. CDR3 coding DNA: TGTGCCAGCTCCCCACCGGACAGAAGCTCCTACGAGCAGTACTTC. The chain is built from TRBV18 and TRBJ2-7; D may be TRBD1 (6 bases). The length of the CDR3 is 15 residues. Germline V lookup: CDR1 KGHSH, CDR2 LQKENI. The complete variable domain, with remaining parts taken from reference TRBV18 and TRBJ2-7, reads NAGVMQNPRHLVRRRGQEARLRCSPMKGHSHVYWYRQLPEEGLKFMVYLQKENIIDESGMPKERFSAEFPKEGPSILRIQQVVRGDSAAYFCASSPPDRSSYEQYFGPGTRLTVT.

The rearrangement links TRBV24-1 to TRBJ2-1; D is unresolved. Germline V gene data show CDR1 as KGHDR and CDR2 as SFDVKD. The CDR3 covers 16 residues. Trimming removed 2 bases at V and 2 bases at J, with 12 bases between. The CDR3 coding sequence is TGTGCCACCAGTGATTCAGAAGGCAGGCCCTACAATGAGCAGTTCTTC. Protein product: CATSDSEGRPYNEQFF.

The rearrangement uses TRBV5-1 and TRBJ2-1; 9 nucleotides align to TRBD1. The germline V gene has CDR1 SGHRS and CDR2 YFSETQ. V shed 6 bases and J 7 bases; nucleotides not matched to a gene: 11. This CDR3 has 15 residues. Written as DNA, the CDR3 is TGCGCCAGCACGGCCGGGGACAGGGTTTGGAATGAGCAGTTCTTC. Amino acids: CASTAGDRVWNEQFF.

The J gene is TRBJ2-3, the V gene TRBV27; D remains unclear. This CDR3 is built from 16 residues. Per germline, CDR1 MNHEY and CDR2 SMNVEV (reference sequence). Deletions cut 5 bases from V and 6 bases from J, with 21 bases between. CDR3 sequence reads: CASSPLLGSFGDTQYF. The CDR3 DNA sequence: TGTGCCAGCAGTCCCCTTTTGGGGTCCTTCGGGGATACGCAGTATTTT.

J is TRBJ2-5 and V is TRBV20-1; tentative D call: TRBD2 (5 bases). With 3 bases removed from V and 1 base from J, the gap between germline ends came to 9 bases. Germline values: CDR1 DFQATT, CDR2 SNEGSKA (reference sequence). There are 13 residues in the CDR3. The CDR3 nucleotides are TGCAGTGCTAGGTATCTAGCCCAAGAGACCCAGTACTTC. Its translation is CSARYLAQETQYF.